The 23 T cell receptor beta chains in this list originate from one sample, sequenced in a study of T-cell reconstitution after alpha-beta-depleted transplantation in children. The TCRbeta library was prepared with unique molecular identifiers. TCRdb reprocessed the PCR reads via MiXCR and lists one record per CDR3 protein. The repertoire holds about 510,000 distinct CDR3 sequences, with approximately 10% as singletons. The sequencing used PBMCs, mostly from graft donor cells, collected 180 days after TCRalphabeta/CD19-depleted stem cell transplant. The receptors were gathered from a female patient between 2 and 15 years old who had a stem cell transplant for aplastic anemia, so the T cells may come from the graft donor.

The chain employs TRBV6-1 and TRBJ2-2; 10 bases line up with TRBD2. V lost 7 bases and J lost 6; bases outside the gene matches: 11. The CDR3 consists of 16 residues. Germline assignment: CDR1 MNHNS and CDR2 SASEGT. The CDR3 DNA reads as TGTGCCAGCACCCATGGGGCTAGCGGGAGCTCCGGGGAGCTGTTTTTT. This codes for CASTHGASGSSGELFF.

The chain couples TRBV5-6 to TRBJ2-1; D is tentatively TRBD1 or TRBD2 (6 bases each). The germline gives CDR1 SGHDT, CDR2 YYEEEE. V lost 2 bases and J lost 13, with 16 bases in between. The length of the CDR3 is 13 residues. The CDR3 DNA follows: TGTGCCAGCAGCTTTGGTCCGGGGGCCGACCAGTTCTTC. Residues: CASSFGPGADQFF.

This chain uses TRBV4-2 with TRBJ2-3, with TRBD2 matching 9 bases. Germline trimming cut 0 bases from V and 5 bases from J; bases unmatched to any gene: 6. CDR1 and CDR2 (germline): LGHNA, YNFKEQ. The CDR3 sequence is 16 residues long. CDR3 DNA: TGTGCCAGCAGCCAAGATATAGCGGGAGTGATAGATACGCAGTATTTT. This gives the protein CASSQDIAGVIDTQYF.

This clonotype was counted a few times. The chain links TRBV12-3 or TRBV12-4 to TRBJ1-5; maybe TRBD1 (6 bases). The V and J ends lost 7 bases and 0 bases respectively, with 10 bases between them. CDR3 length: 14 amino acids. The CDR3 DNA sequence: TGTGCCAGCACCAGGGACATTAGCAATCAGCCCCAGCATTTT. Amino acids: CASTRDISNQPQHF.

The chain employs TRBV12-3 or TRBV12-4 and TRBJ1-5; weak D call: TRBD1 (5 bases). Trimming pared 5 bases from V and 7 bases from J, leaving 24 bases between. The CDR3 extends over 17 amino acids. CDR3 DNA: TGTGCCAGCAGTCAATCCCGTGGGACCGTCAGGAGGCAGCCCCAGCATTTT. Translation gives CASSQSRGTVRRQPQHF.

V is TRBV6-1 and J is TRBJ1-1; D remains unclear. Deletions cut 5 bases from V and 2 bases from J, with 18 bases between. The CDR3 contains 16 residues. The V gene's germline CDR1 is MNHNS and CDR2 SASEGT. CDR3 sequence (DNA): TGTGCCAGCAGTACCCCGGCCGGGCCCTCAAACACTGAAGCTTTCTTT. Residues: CASSTPAGPSNTEAFF.

This clonotype was counted ten times or more. DNA of the CDR3: TGTGCCAGCAGTGACCCTCGACGGATCCAAGAGACCCAGTACTTC. Residues: CASSDPRRIQETQYF. The rearrangement links TRBV25-1 to TRBJ2-5; D not resolved. Trimming pared 3 bases from V and 1 base from J, leaving 12 bases between. This CDR3 has 15 amino acids. Germline lookup yields CDR1 MGHDK and CDR2 SYGVNS.

The V gene is TRBV12-3 or TRBV12-4, the J gene TRBJ2-1; TRBD2 might be the D (6 bases). V shed 2 bases and J shed 3 bases, with 11 bases lying between them. The CDR3 sequence is 15 residues long. The CDR3 sequence: CASSLRRENYNEQFF. As DNA, the CDR3 is TGTGCCAGCAGTTTAAGGCGGGAAAACTACAATGAGCAGTTCTTC.

This sequence joins TRBV20-1 and TRBJ2-1, with TRBD2 as a possible D gene (5 bases). This CDR3 is 13 amino acids long. The V gene's germline CDR1 is DFQATT and CDR2 SNEGSKA (reference sequence). V lost 7 bases, J lost 6 bases, and 16 bases lay in between. The CDR3 here is CSVFRGPGNEQFF. DNA for the CDR3: TGCAGTGTTTTTCGGGGTCCTGGCAATGAGCAGTTCTTC.

The chain is built from TRBV13 and TRBJ2-1, with 10 bases aligning to TRBD1. Germline assignment: CDR1 PRHDT and CDR2 FYEKMQ (reference sequence). The CDR3 extends over 15 amino acids. Trimming cost V 6 bases and J 7 bases; bases outside gene matches: 9. This CDR3 reads CASSPGTGVLNEQFF. CDR3 in DNA: TGTGCCAGCAGTCCCGGGACAGGGGTATTGAATGAGCAGTTCTTC.

The V gene is TRBV20-1, the J gene TRBJ2-1, with 8 bases aligning to TRBD2. CDR1 is DFQATT and CDR2 is SNEGSKA in the germline V gene (reference sequence). The V gene end was trimmed by 1 base and the J gene end by 10 bases; junction bases not matched to a gene: 12. The CDR3 covers 15 residues. The CDR3 nucleotides read TGCAGTGCTAGAGTTCCGGGAGGGCCCCTAAGCGAGCAGTTCTTC. Translated, it gives CSARVPGGPLSEQFF.

This clonotype was detected a few times. The genes are TRBV29-1 and TRBJ2-7, with D uncertain. Trimming took off 7 bases at V and 2 bases at J, with 3 bases between the two ends. The CDR3 has 9 residues. CDR1 is SQVTM, CDR2 ANQGSEA, per germline. CDR3 nucleotide sequence: TGCAGCGCCACCTACGAGCAGTACGTC. It codes for CSATYEQYV.

V is TRBV7-8 and J is TRBJ2-5, with D perhaps TRBD2 (5 bases). Trimming pared 2 bases from V and 3 bases from J, leaving 16 bases between. The CDR3 covers 16 residues. Germline lookup yields CDR1 SGHVS and CDR2 FQNEAQ. CDR3 DNA sequence: TGTGCCAGCAGCTTAAATGGCCGGGGAAGGGAAGAGACCCAGTACTTC. This sequence encodes CASSLNGRGREETQYF.

This clonotype was detected many times. V usage is TRBV13 and J usage is TRBJ2-7; 10 positions agree with TRBD2. This CDR3 is 14 amino acids long. The junction had 4 bases not matched to a gene; V was cut back by 5 bases and J by 3 bases. The germline V gene has CDR1 PRHDT and CDR2 FYEKMQ (reference sequence). CDR3 protein: CASSLSGRNYEQYF. The CDR3 DNA sequence: TGTGCCAGCAGCCTTAGCGGGAGGAACTACGAGCAGTACTTC.

This clonotype was seen only a few times. The chain couples TRBV7-9 to TRBJ2-7; possible D gene TRBD1, 6 bases. Germline V gives CDR1 SEHNR, CDR2 FQNEAQ (reference sequence). This CDR3 spans 15 amino acids. Trimming removed 4 bases from V and 3 bases from J, with 16 bases in between. As DNA, the CDR3 is TGTGCCAGCAGCTCGACAGGCCATGGGAGCTACGAGCAGTACGTC. Protein product: CASSSTGHGSYEQYV.

There are many counts of this clonotype. This chain's CDR3 is CASKVPGGGNEQFF. CDR3 DNA sequence: TGTGCCAGCAAGGTCCCGGGAGGAGGGAATGAGCAGTTCTTC. The chain couples TRBV27 to TRBJ2-1; 7 nucleotides line up with TRBD2. The CDR3 runs 14 residues. Trimming took 7 bases from V and 7 from J; bases not matched to a gene: 10. Per germline, CDR1 MNHEY and CDR2 SMNVEV (reference sequence).

This clonotype was counted ten times or more. V gene TRBV7-3 combines with J gene TRBJ2-7; TRBD1 matches at 10 bases. This CDR3 has 16 residues. The V segment lost 3 bases and the J segment 5 bases; nucleotides outside the gene matches: 10. In germline, CDR1 is SGHTA, CDR2 FQGTGA. The CDR3 DNA reads as TGTGCCAGCAGCTTGTACGGGACAGGGGCAATCCACGAGCAGTACTTC. Protein: CASSLYGTGAIHEQYF.

This clonotype came up a few times. The chain combines TRBV5-1 with TRBJ2-3; 13 bases match TRBD2. Germline CDR1 and CDR2: SGHRS and YFSETQ. Losses at the gene ends were 3 bases for V and 2 bases for J; bases not matched to a gene: 3. CDR3 size: 16 residues. Here the CDR3 DNA reads TGCGCCAGCAGCTACGGACTAGCGGGAGACACAGATACGCAGTATTTT. Translated, it gives CASSYGLAGDTDTQYF.

The chain couples TRBV28 to TRBJ1-5; D uncertain. CDR3 length: 14 amino acids. The V end lost 6 bases, the J end lost 3 bases, and 12 bases lay between the germline ends. CDR1 and CDR2 from the germline V gene are MDHEN and SYDVKM. CDR3 coding DNA: TGTGCCAGCAGGATGAGACTGAACAATCAGCCCCAGCATTTT. Its translation: CASRMRLNNQPQHF.

This clonotype was seen at least ten times. The chain is built from TRBV5-1 and TRBJ1-2; 12 nucleotides line up with TRBD1. Germline V CDR1 and CDR2: SGHRS, YFSETQ. V was pared by 4 bases and J by 6 bases, with 10 bases of the junction left unmatched. This CDR3 contains 16 residues. The CDR3 nucleotides are TGCGCCAGCAGCCCCGGGACAGGGGGCGCGGGGAATGGCTACACCTTC. Translated, it gives CASSPGTGGAGNGYTF.

The chain joins TRBV5-1 to TRBJ2-4, with D possibly called TRBD1 or TRBD2 (5 bases each). Germline lookup yields CDR1 SGHRS and CDR2 YFSETQ. The CDR3 totals 21 residues. V was clipped by 3 bases and J by 2 bases, with 30 bases between them. The CDR3 sequence is CASSYPFILGTANGSKNIQYF. As DNA, the CDR3 is TGCGCCAGCAGCTATCCATTCATACTCGGGACCGCCAACGGGTCCAAAAACATTCAGTACTTC.

DNA for the CDR3: TGCGCCAGCAGCCAACTAGCGGGAGAAGGTTCGTCTCGAAATGAGCAGTTCTTC. As protein: CASSQLAGEGSSRNEQFF. J is TRBJ2-1 and V is TRBV4-1, with TRBD2 identical over 10 bases. Germline CDR1 MGHRA, CDR2 YSYEKL. The trim removed 2 bases at V and 7 bases at J, leaving 14 bases unmatched. CDR3 length: 18 amino acids.

CDR3 amino acids: CASSLSPRGDTQYF. In DNA form, the CDR3 reads TGTGCCAGCAGTCTATCTCCCCGTGGCGATACGCAGTATTTT. The V and J genes are TRBV28 and TRBJ2-3; D remains unclear. Trimming took off 5 bases at V and 6 bases at J, with 15 bases between the two ends. CDR1 and CDR2 from the germline V gene are MDHEN and SYDVKM. The CDR3 is 14 residues long.